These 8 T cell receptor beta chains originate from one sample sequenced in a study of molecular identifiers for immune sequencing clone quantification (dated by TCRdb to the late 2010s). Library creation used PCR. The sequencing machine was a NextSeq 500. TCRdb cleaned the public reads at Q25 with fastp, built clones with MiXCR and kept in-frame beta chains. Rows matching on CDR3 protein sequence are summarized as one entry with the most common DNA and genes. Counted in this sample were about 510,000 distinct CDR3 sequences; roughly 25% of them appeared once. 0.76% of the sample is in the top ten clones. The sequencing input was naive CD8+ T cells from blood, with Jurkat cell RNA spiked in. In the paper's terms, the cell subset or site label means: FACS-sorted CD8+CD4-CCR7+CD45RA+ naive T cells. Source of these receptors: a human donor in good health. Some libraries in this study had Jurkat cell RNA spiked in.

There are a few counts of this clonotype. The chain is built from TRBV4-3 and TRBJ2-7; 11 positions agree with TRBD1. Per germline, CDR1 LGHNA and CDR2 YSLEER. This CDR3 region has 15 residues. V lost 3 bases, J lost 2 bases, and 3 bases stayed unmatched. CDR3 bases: TGCGCCAGCAGCCAGGACAGGGGGCGCACCTACGAGCAGTACTTC. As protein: CASSQDRGRTYEQYF.

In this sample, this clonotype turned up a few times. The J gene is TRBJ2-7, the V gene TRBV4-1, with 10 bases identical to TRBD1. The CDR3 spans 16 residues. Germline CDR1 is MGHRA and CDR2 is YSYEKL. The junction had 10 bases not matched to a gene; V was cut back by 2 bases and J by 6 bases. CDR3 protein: CASSQTVGQGEVEQYF. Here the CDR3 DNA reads TGCGCCAGCAGCCAAACCGTTGGACAGGGGGAGGTCGAGCAGTACTTC.

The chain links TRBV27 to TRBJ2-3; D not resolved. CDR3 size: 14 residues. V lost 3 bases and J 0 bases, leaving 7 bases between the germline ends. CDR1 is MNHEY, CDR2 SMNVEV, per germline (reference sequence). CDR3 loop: CASSFSSSTDTQYF. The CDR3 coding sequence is TGTGCCAGCAGTTTTTCATCTAGCACAGATACGCAGTATTTT.

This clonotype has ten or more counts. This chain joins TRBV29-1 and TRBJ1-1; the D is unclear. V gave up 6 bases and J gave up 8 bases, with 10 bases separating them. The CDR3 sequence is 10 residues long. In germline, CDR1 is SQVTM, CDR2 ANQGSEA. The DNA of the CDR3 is TGCAGCGTGCTGGATGTGGAAGCTTTCTTT. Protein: CSVLDVEAFF.

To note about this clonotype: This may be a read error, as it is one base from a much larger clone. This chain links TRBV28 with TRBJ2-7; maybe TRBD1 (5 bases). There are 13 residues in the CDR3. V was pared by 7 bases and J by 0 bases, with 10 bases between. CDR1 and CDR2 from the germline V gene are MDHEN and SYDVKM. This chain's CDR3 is CASKDTGSYEQYF. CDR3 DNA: TGTGCCAGCAAGGACACCGGCTCCTACGAGCAGTACTTC.

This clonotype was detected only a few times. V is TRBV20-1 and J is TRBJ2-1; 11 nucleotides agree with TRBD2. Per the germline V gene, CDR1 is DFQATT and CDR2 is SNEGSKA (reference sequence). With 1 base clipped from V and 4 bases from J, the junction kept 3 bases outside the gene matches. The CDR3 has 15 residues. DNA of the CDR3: TGCAGTGCTAGAGCCGGGACTAGCGGATACAATGAGCAGTTCTTC. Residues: CSARAGTSGYNEQFF.

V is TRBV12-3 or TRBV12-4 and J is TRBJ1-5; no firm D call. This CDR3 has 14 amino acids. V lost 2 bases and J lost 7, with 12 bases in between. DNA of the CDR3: TGTGCCAGCAGTTTAACGTTGACTTTGCAGCCCCAGCATTTT. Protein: CASSLTLTLQPQHF.

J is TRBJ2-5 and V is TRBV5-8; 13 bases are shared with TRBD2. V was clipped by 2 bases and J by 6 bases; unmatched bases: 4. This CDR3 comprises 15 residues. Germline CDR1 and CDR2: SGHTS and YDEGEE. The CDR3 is CASSLLAGGPKTQYF. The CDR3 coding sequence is TGTGCCAGCAGCTTACTAGCGGGAGGGCCGAAGACCCAGTACTTC.